This TCR beta chain was sequenced for a study of blood T cell repertoires in COVID-19 (dated by TCRdb to 2018 to 2020). Background for the entire study: Samples from collaborators originated in the United States, Italy and Spain and spanned both the acute and convalescent phases of COVID-19. Samples were obtained from the ongoing ImmuneRACE study (first 160 participants) and from approximately 1,200 subjects provided by 6 global collaborators. The repertoires were released in a freely available public database intended as a resource for research on the immune response to SARS-CoV-2. Sample metadata almost always included a de-identified subject ID, COVID-19 status, age in years and sex. Subjects who had been exposed to COVID-19, were actively infected with it, or had recovered from it provided the deeply sampled blood TCRbeta repertoires that made up the dataset. The material from the prospective study consisted of cDNA or gDNA derived from T cells, B-cell-depleted T cells, or PBMCs. Where available, HLA class I and class II types were obtained from metadata supplied by the sample provider rather than from assay-based typing. The paper as a whole reports these results and caveats: The quantity of clinical and demographic metadata differed by source and by participant and was supplied without curation.

The immunoSEQ Assay, a bias-controlled multiplex PCR, was used to amplify TCRbeta CDR3 regions from genomic DNA. For the original study's pipeline: Within the assay, amplification of reference gene primers was used to estimate how many nucleated cells each sample contained. To quantify the absolute abundance of each unique TCRbeta CDR3 rearrangement, sequence reads were collapsed and filtered. Productive Simpson clonality was computed per sample as the square root of Simpson's diversity index over productive rearrangements. TCRdb provides this immuneACCESS table in a form limited to in-frame rearrangements. Some clones are lacking; in checked studies, under half of them reflect an unresolved V gene, and why the rest are absent is not known. Clone size and V and J calls were adopted from that table, with D and trimming inferred from the DNA. For this sample there are around 150,000 clones; roughly 85% appear just once. The ten largest clones take up about 3% of the sample.

On this clone itself: The specificity of this receptor is unknown. The sample holds no much larger clone one base away, and base qualities are not on file.

CDR1 and CDR2 are drawn from the germline V gene: SNHLY, FYNNEI. CDR3 length: 13 amino acids, cysteine to phenylalanine. Kept here is only the CDR3 DNA, which spans 39 bases and is read in frame from base 1. V was cut back by 7 bases and J by 10 bases, leaving a gap of 16 bases between them. The collaborating institutions used their own protocols to collect whole blood in K2EDTA tubes. For TCRbeta analysis, collaborators shipped samples in one of three forms: frozen whole blood, isolated PBMCs, or DNA extracted from either of those sample types. Specimen: peripheral blood. This sequence originates from a human donor with acute or convalescent COVID-19. The donor label of this sample is uncertain. Recombination linked TRBV2 to TRBJ2-2; matching of 6 bases hints at TRBD1 as the D gene. The CDR3 corresponds to CASKRTAVLELFF. In nucleotides, the sequence is TGTGCCAGCAAGCGGACAGCCGTCCTGGAGCTGTTTTTT.